The rows below give T cell receptor beta chains drawn from one sample of a study of blood T cells in healthy people across ages. TCRdb itself ran the 5' RACE reads through MiXCR, one entry per CDR3 protein. Of over 600,000 distinct CDR3 sequences listed, roughly 56% are singletons. Sequencing was performed on blood. The receptors were gathered from a man in his forties or fifties in good health. Each CDR3 is given with its conserved first and last residue. A D gene is named only where the DNA matches it firmly. Rows give clone size only sometimes, using once, few, many, or a class for an expanded clone.

TRBJ1-1	.	TRBV10-3	.	TGTGCCATCAGCGGACAGAGAACTGAAGCTTTCTTT	CAISGQRTEAFF
TRBJ2-5	.	TRBV5-5	.	TGTGCCAGCAGCTTGGGTGCACGGAGGATGGAGACCCAGTACTTC	CASSLGARRMETQYF
TRBJ2-1	TRBD2	TRBV20-1	.	TGCAGTGCTCCGGGACTAGCGGGAGCTCGCAATGAGCAGTTCTTC	CSAPGLAGARNEQFF
TRBJ1-2	.	TRBV29-1	few	TGCAGCGTTGGACAGGAGTATGGCTACACCTTC	CSVGQEYGYTF
TRBJ2-1	.	TRBV12-3/TRBV12-4	once	TGTGCCAACAGTAGGAGTCAGCGGGTTAATGAGCAGTTCTTC	CANSRSQRVNEQFF
TRBJ2-1	TRBD1	TRBV20-1	many	TGCAGTGCTAGGCGACTGGGACAGGGGGGCAATGAGCAGTTCTTC	CSARRLGQGGNEQFF
TRBJ1-5	.	TRBV12-3/TRBV12-4	.	TGTGTCAGCAGTCCCGGGACACTTCCTTATAGCAATCAGCCCCAGCATTTT	CVSSPGTLPYSNQPQHF
TRBJ1-2	.	TRBV7-9	.	TGTGCCAGCAGCCCCCCACCTAACTATGGCTACACCTTC	CASSPPPNYGYTF
TRBJ1-2	.	TRBV12-3/TRBV12-4	.	TGTGCCAGCAGTTTACCGGGGTTGGATGGCTACACCTTC	CASSLPGLDGYTF
TRBJ2-3	.	TRBV12-3/TRBV12-4	once	TGTGCCAGCAGGGATGGGGCCGGAGATACGCAGTATTTT	CASRDGAGDTQYF
TRBJ2-2	.	TRBV29-1	few	TGCAGCGTTGAGGGACGTTCGAACACCGGGGAGCTGTTTTTT	CSVEGRSNTGELFF